What follows is one T cell receptor (beta chain) and its context. This entry is derived from a study of OX40 agonist ivuxolimab in advanced cancers. The CDR3 contains 16 residues. The data were produced by immunoSEQ multiplex PCR, yet TCRdb's version contains in-frame clones alone and is incomplete. The profile shows about 70,000 clones, approximately 83% of them singletons. Sequenced here: CD4+ or CD8+ T cells sorted from blood, sampled in a trial of the OX40 agonist ivuxolimab. This clonotype was sampled from an adult with an advanced solid tumor such as melanoma, head and neck, liver or kidney cancer. The V call is TRBV12-2, the J call TRBJ1-3; the D call of TRBD1 is as the table states it, not checked on the DNA. TRBV12-2 is a listed pseudogene. The CDR3 loop is CASRLRDRCSGNTIYF. Here the CDR3 DNA reads TGTGCAAGTCGCCTTCGGGACAGATGCTCTGGAAACACCATATATTTT.